A selection of T cell receptor beta chains follows, all from one sample in a study of shared clonotypes between healthy human individuals. Clones were read by immunoSEQ multiplex PCR, and TCRdb kept only the in-frame ones, dropping some. Seen here are some 2,000,000 clones, almost 96% observed once, and the top ten hold approximately 0.13%. Material: naive CD4+ T cells sorted from blood. Receptor source: a man between 18 and 29 years old in good health. Each CDR3 is given with its conserved first and last residue. The D gene is left open where the match is weak. The size of a clone is reported for some rows only, either as once, few or many, or as a class for expanded clones.

-	TRBV5-6	TRBJ2-1	-	CASGVGVGNEQFF	TGTGCCAGCGGAGTGGGCGTCGGGAATGAGCAGTTCTTC
-	TRBV5-1	TRBJ2-3	TRBD1	CASSLEGGADTQYF	TGCGCCAGCAGCTTAGAAGGGGGCGCAGATACGCAGTATTTT
-	TRBV5-1	TRBJ2-7	TRBD2	CASSPSGGAVEQYF	TGCGCCAGCAGCCCCTCGGGGGGAGCCGTCGAGCAGTACTTC
-	TRBV7-9	TRBJ1-1	-	CASSTGGGTEAFF	TGTGCCAGCAGCACCGGGGGTGGGACTGAAGCTTTCTTT
-	TRBV5-1	TRBJ2-5	-	CASSLAKGWPIQETQYF	TGCGCCAGCAGCTTGGCCAAGGGGTGGCCGATCCAAGAGACCCAGTACTTC
-	TRBV15	TRBJ1-2	TRBD1	CATSITGTGAGYTF	TGTGCCACCAGCATAACCGGGACAGGGGCTGGCTACACCTTC
-	TRBV19	TRBJ1-6	TRBD1	CASSGRGQGSYNSPLHF	TGTGCCAGTAGTGGACGGGGACAGGGCTCCTATAATTCACCCCTCCACTTT
-	TRBV27	TRBJ2-3	TRBD1	CASSLQGSSNADTQYF	TGTGCCAGCAGTCTACAGGGGTCATCAAATGCAGATACGCAGTATTTT
-	TRBV27	TRBJ1-5	TRBD1	CASSFVGTANQPQHF	TGTGCCAGCAGTTTCGTCGGGACAGCGAATCAGCCCCAGCATTTT
-	TRBV30	TRBJ1-1	-	CAWSGDFEAFF	TGTGCCTGGAGTGGAGATTTTGAAGCTTTCTTT
-	TRBV10-1	TRBJ2-7	TRBD1	CASSDPGQGTYEQYF	TGCGCCAGCAGTGACCCGGGACAGGGGACCTACGAGCAGTACTTC
-	TRBV10-3	TRBJ1-1	-	CAISLSTGNTEAFF	TGTGCCATCAGCCTATCAACAGGGAACACTGAAGCTTTCTTT
-	TRBV18	TRBJ1-4	-	CASSRTRTEKLFF	TGTGCCAGCTCACGAACAAGGACTGAAAAACTGTTTTTT
-	TRBV7-2	TRBJ2-1	TRBD2	CAARLAGSSYNEQFF	TGTGCCGCCAGACTAGCGGGGAGCTCCTACAATGAGCAGTTCTTC
-	TRBV28	TRBJ2-7	TRBD2	CASERAGESSYEQYF	TGTGCCAGTGAGAGAGCGGGGGAGAGCTCCTACGAGCAGTACTTC
-	TRBV7-6	TRBJ2-3	TRBD2	CASSLAPSGSTDTQYF	TGTGCCAGCAGCTTAGCCCCTAGCGGGAGCACAGATACGCAGTATTTT
-	TRBV19	TRBJ2-5	-	CASKARDLRQETQYF	TGTGCCAGTAAAGCCCGGGACCTGAGACAAGAGACCCAGTACTTC
once	TRBV5-4	TRBJ1-2	TRBD1	CASSPGTGKGEGYTF	TGTGCCAGCAGCCCCGGGACAGGGAAAGGCGAAGGCTACACCTTC
once	TRBV10-3	TRBJ2-5	TRBD1	CASRDRVNSKQETQYF	TGTGCCAGCCGGGACAGGGTCAACTCAAAACAAGAGACCCAGTACTTC
-	TRBV28	TRBJ1-1	-	CASSQVGAEAFF	TGTGCCAGCAGTCAAGTTGGCGCTGAAGCTTTCTTT
-	TRBV4-1	TRBJ2-7	-	CASSQNDRFSSYEQYF	TGCGCCAGCAGCCAAAATGACAGGTTTTCCTCCTACGAGCAGTACTTC
-	TRBV5-1	TRBJ1-1	-	CASSWGHPDTEAFF	TGCGCCAGCAGCTGGGGACACCCTGACACTGAAGCTTTCTTT
-	TRBV7-6	TRBJ2-7	-	CASSSTGSEQYF	TGTGCCAGCAGCTCTACAGGTTCCGAGCAGTACTTC
-	TRBV29-1	TRBJ2-2	-	CSGEIGSPNTGELFF	TGCAGCGGTGAGATAGGTTCTCCAAACACCGGGGAGCTGTTTTTT
-	TRBV6-5	TRBJ2-3	-	CASSYFPGGTGAQYF	TGTGCCAGCAGTTACTTTCCCGGGGGAACAGGGGCGCAGTATTTT
-	TRBV27	TRBJ1-1	-	CASSITLNTEAFF	TGTGCCAGCAGTATCACACTGAACACTGAAGCTTTCTTT
-	TRBV2	TRBJ1-4	-	CASSAGDYEKLFF	TGTGCCAGCAGTGCCGGGGATTATGAAAAACTGTTTTTT
-	TRBV7-8	TRBJ1-5	-	CASSPAYGNQPQHF	TGTGCCAGCAGCCCCGCCTACGGCAATCAGCCCCAGCATTTT
-	TRBV28	TRBJ2-2	-	CASLGFTGELFF	TGTGCCAGCTTGGGGTTCACCGGGGAGCTGTTTTTT
-	TRBV7-2	TRBJ2-1	-	CASSFTYEQFF	TGTGCCAGCAGCTTTACTTATGAGCAGTTCTTC
-	TRBV5-8	TRBJ2-1	TRBD1	CASSPWTGDYNEQFF	TGTGCCAGCAGCCCGTGGACAGGAGACTACAATGAGCAGTTCTTC
-	TRBV6-5	TRBJ1-2	TRBD1	CASSYLIGQGLYGYTF	TGTGCCAGCAGTTACCTTATCGGACAGGGCCTCTATGGCTACACCTTC
-	TRBV9	TRBJ2-7	TRBD2	CASSATSGSYEQYF	TGTGCCAGCAGCGCCACTAGCGGGAGCTACGAGCAGTACTTC
-	TRBV12-5	TRBJ2-7	-	CASGLEVYEQYF	TGTGCTAGTGGTTTGGAAGTCTACGAGCAGTACTTC
-	TRBV19	TRBJ1-5	TRBD1	CASRNDRGGDQPQHF	TGTGCCAGTAGGAACGACAGGGGTGGAGATCAGCCCCAGCATTTT
-	TRBV5-4	TRBJ1-3	-	CASSLDLSGNTIYF	TGTGCCAGCAGCTTGGACCTCTCTGGAAACACCATATATTTT
once	TRBV9	TRBJ1-2	TRBD1	CASSSRGQGDYGYTF	TGTGCCAGCAGCTCTAGGGGACAGGGTGACTATGGCTACACCTTC
-	TRBV6-1	TRBJ2-7	TRBD1	CASRPGQVSLEQYF	TGTGCCAGCAGACCGGGACAGGTGTCCCTCGAGCAGTACTTC
-	TRBV6-5	TRBJ1-5	-	CASSYKEGQPQHF	TGTGCCAGCAGTTATAAAGAGGGACAGCCCCAGCATTTT